This TCR beta chain was captured in a study of shared clonotypes between healthy human individuals. CDR3 length: 14 residues. V lost 3 bases and J lost 4, with 13 bases in between. The data were produced by immunoSEQ multiplex PCR, yet TCRdb's version contains in-frame clones alone and is incomplete. The sample shows around 1.6 million clones, approximately 98% of them seen only once. The V and J genes are TRBV23-1 and TRBJ2-7; possible D gene TRBD2, 6 bases. TRBV23-1 is annotated as an ORF whose role is uncertain. The TCR comes from a man aged 30-40 years in good health. Material for sequencing was naive CD4+ T cells sorted from blood. Described subset: CD45RA+ positively selected. CDR3 protein: CASSQEGRLYEQYF. CDR3 nucleotides: TGCGCCAGCAGTCAGGAGGGGCGCCTATACGAGCAGTACTTC.